The 18 T cell receptor beta chains below were found in one sample sequenced in a study of T cells in Graves' hyperthyroidism and ophthalmopathy. Using RNA transcripts as the source, TCR beta CDR3 regions were amplified. Initially, a first-round RT-PCR of the TCR CDR3 employed the HTBI primer set. In TCRdb, the multiplex PCR reads were re-called with MiXCR into one record per CDR3 protein. The profile shows 700,000 to 950,000 distinct CDR3 sequences, 30% to 40% of them singletons. The sequenced material came from blood. All receptors come from a woman between 40 and 50 years old with Graves' hyperthyroidism.

As for this clonotype: An end of the junction does not agree with germline; a read error may underlie this. The CDR3 spells CASSRSGGLNTEAFF. Here the CDR3 DNA reads TGCGCCAGCAGCCGGTCCGGGGGATTGAACACTGAAGCTTTCTTT. This chain joins TRBV7-9 and TRBJ1-1; possibly TRBD1 for D (5 bases). This CDR3 comprises 15 residues. Germline CDR1 reads SEHNR; CDR2 reads FQNEAQ (reference sequence).

The table lists this clonotype with a few counts. The chain combines TRBV7-2 with TRBJ1-1, with 7 bases aligning to TRBD1. V lost 2 bases to trimming and J lost 5 bases; unmatched junction nucleotides: 8. Germline CDR1 reads SGHTA; CDR2 reads FQGNSA. CDR3 length: 15 amino acids. The CDR3: CASSLRQGFGTEAFF. The CDR3 DNA follows: TGTGCCAGCAGCTTAAGACAGGGTTTTGGAACTGAAGCTTTCTTT. Variable domain in full (rest from reference TRBV7-2 and TRBJ1-1): GAGVSQSPSNKVTEKGKDVELRCDPISGHTALYWYRQSLGQGLEFLIYFQGNSAPDKSGLPSDRFSAERTGGSVSTLTIQRTQQEDSAVYLCASSLRQGFGTEAFFGQGTRLTVV.

The sample holds one count of this clonotype. This chain links TRBV7-9 with TRBJ2-7, with D unresolved. The germline V gene has CDR1 SEHNR and CDR2 FQNEAQ (reference sequence). With 7 bases removed from V and 3 bases from J, the gap between germline ends came to 13 bases. This CDR3 is 13 amino acids long. This CDR3 is CASKPIRNYEQYF. The CDR3 DNA reads TGTGCCAGCAAACCGATCAGGAACTACGAGCAGTACTTC.

The sample holds a few counts of this clonotype. The chain couples TRBV7-2 to TRBJ2-7, with 7 positions matching TRBD1. Germline CDR1 reads SGHTA; CDR2 reads FQGNSA. The V and J ends lost 2 bases and 3 bases, in that order; junction bases with no gene match: 7. This CDR3 has 15 residues. CDR3: CASSLRETGNYEQYF. In nucleotides, the CDR3 is TGTGCCAGCAGCTTAAGGGAGACAGGGAACTACGAGCAGTACTTC.

This chain uses TRBV3-1 with TRBJ2-5; 12 nucleotides match TRBD2. The CDR3 has 16 residues. The V and J ends lost 1 base and 2 bases, in that order; junction bases with no gene match: 2. The germline gives CDR1 LGHDT, CDR2 YNNKEL (reference sequence). The CDR3 loop reads CASSQGTSGAQETQYF. CDR3 DNA: TGTGCCAGCAGCCAAGGGACTAGCGGGGCGCAAGAGACCCAGTACTTC.

This clonotype has just one count. This rearrangement joins TRBV12-3 or TRBV12-4 to TRBJ2-7; 9 bases are shared with TRBD1. This CDR3 has 15 residues. CDR3 coding DNA: TGTGCTAGTGAACCCGGGACAGGGTTCTCCTACGAGCAGTACTTC. Encoded protein: CASEPGTGFSYEQYF.

The chain uses TRBV19 and TRBJ2-7, with TRBD2 matching over 7 bases. The CDR3 length is 13 residues. The V and J ends lost 6 bases and 6 bases, in that order; junction bases with no gene match: 8. CDR1 is LNHDA and CDR2 is SQIVND in the germline V gene (reference sequence). The CDR3, as DNA: TGTGCCAGTAGCGCGGGACTACCCAGCGAGCAGTACTTC. Its translation: CASSAGLPSEQYF.

V gene TRBV25-1 combines with J gene TRBJ1-4; 8 bases match TRBD1. V lost 1 base to trimming and J lost 7 bases; unmatched junction nucleotides: 5. The CDR3 has 15 residues. The germline gives CDR1 MGHDK, CDR2 SYGVNS. CDR3 coding DNA: TGTGCCAGCAGTGAATCCAGGGGGCTGAGTGAAAAACTGTTTTTT. It specifies CASSESRGLSEKLFF.

About this clonotype itself: The junction does not match germline at one end; this may be a read error. The rearrangement uses TRBV7-9 and TRBJ2-2; possible D gene TRBD2, 5 bases. The length of the CDR3 is 11 residues. The V gene's germline CDR1 is SEHNR and CDR2 FQNEAQ (reference sequence). CDR3 amino acids: CASSLAGELLF. In nucleotides, the CDR3 is TGTGCCAGCAGCTTAGCCGGGGAGCTGCTTTTT.

This clonotype was seen ten or more times. The chain couples TRBV15 to TRBJ1-1, with D unresolved. V dropped 1 base and J dropped 5 bases, with 8 bases sitting between them. In germline, CDR1 is LNHNV, CDR2 YYDKDF (reference sequence). This CDR3 has 13 amino acids. CDR3 protein: CATSRGEGTEAFF. The CDR3 nucleotides read TGTGCCACCAGCAGAGGGGAAGGGACTGAAGCTTTCTTT. Full variable domain (missing parts from reference TRBV15 and TRBJ1-1): DAMVIQNPRYQVTQFGKPVTLSCSQTLNHNVMYWYQQKSSQAPKLLFHYYDKDFNNEADTPDNFQSRRPNTSFCFLDIRSPGLGDTAMYLCATSRGEGTEAFFGQGTRLTVV.

This clonotype has a count of ten or more. The J gene is TRBJ1-2, the V gene TRBV12-3 or TRBV12-4; TRBD1 agrees at 7 bases. Losses at the gene ends were 5 bases for V and 6 bases for J; bases not matched to a gene: 9. This CDR3 region has 14 residues. The CDR3 reads CASSPIQGSNGYTF. The DNA of the CDR3 is TGTGCCAGCAGTCCGATACAGGGGTCGAATGGCTACACCTTC.

This clonotype was counted between two and nine times. The V and J genes are TRBV2 and TRBJ1-1; 7 bases match TRBD1. CDR1 is SNHLY, CDR2 FYNNEI, per germline. Trimming at V came to 6 bases and at J to 5 bases, leaving 9 bases not matched to a gene. This CDR3 contains 14 residues. The CDR3 sequence: CASSPPQGQTEAFF. CDR3 nucleotides: TGTGCCAGCAGCCCCCCACAGGGGCAAACTGAAGCTTTCTTT.

In this sample, this clonotype turned up a few times. V gene TRBV6-5 combines with J gene TRBJ1-6; D possibly corresponds to TRBD1 (5 bases). The CDR3 sequence is 14 residues long. V lost 4 bases to trimming and J lost 7 bases, with 11 bases between them. Germline V CDR1 and CDR2: MNHEY, SVGAGI. DNA of the CDR3: TGTGCCAGCAGTTCGGGACCGGGAAATTCACCCCTCCACTTT. Amino acids: CASSSGPGNSPLHF.

This clonotype was observed many times. V usage is TRBV20-1 and J usage is TRBJ1-2; 8 bases are shared with TRBD1. This CDR3 has 14 amino acids. Germline CDR1 is DFQATT and CDR2 is SNEGSKA (reference sequence). The trim removed 4 bases at V and 4 bases at J, leaving 8 bases unmatched. CDR3 amino acids: CSANPPQGAYGYTF. The CDR3 nucleotides read TGCAGTGCTAACCCGCCCCAGGGGGCCTATGGCTACACCTTC.

This clonotype was recorded at least ten times. The CDR3 reads CSASKGPEAFF. The CDR3 DNA follows: TGCAGTGCTAGCAAGGGGCCTGAAGCTTTCTTT. V is TRBV20-1 and J is TRBJ1-1; weak D call: TRBD1 (5 bases). Germline CDR1 DFQATT, CDR2 SNEGSKA (reference sequence). CDR3 length equals 11 residues. V was clipped by 3 bases and J by 6 bases, with 8 bases between them.

The chain couples TRBV12-3 or TRBV12-4 to TRBJ2-6; TRBD1 is a possible D gene (6 bases). This CDR3 comprises 18 residues. Trimming removed 5 bases at V and 0 bases at J, with 17 bases between. Written as DNA, the CDR3 is TGTGCCAGCAGTATCCAACAGGGTAGAAGCTCTGGGGCCAACGTCCTGACTTTC. Residues: CASSIQQGRSSGANVLTF.

The chain uses TRBV29-1 and TRBJ2-5; 8 bases are a match to TRBD1. Trimming removed 6 bases from V and 2 bases from J; junction bases left unmatched: 11. The length of the CDR3 is 15 residues. Per the germline V gene, CDR1 is SQVTM and CDR2 is ANQGSEA. CDR3 in amino acids: CSVSDGRGPQETQYF. CDR3 nucleotide sequence: TGCAGCGTATCTGACGGCAGGGGGCCGCAAGAGACCCAGTACTTC. The variable domain in full, completed from reference TRBV29-1 and TRBJ2-5, reads SAVISQKPSRDICQRGTSLTIQCQVDSQVTMMFWYRQQPGQSLTLIATANQGSEATYESGFVIDKFPISRPNLTFSTLTVSNMSPEDSSIYLCSVSDGRGPQETQYFGPGTRLLVL.

This clonotype was found a few times. The chain combines TRBV29-1 with TRBJ2-7, with no clear D. V gave up 5 bases and J gave up 1 base, with 6 bases separating them. Germline V gene sequence: CDR1 SQVTM, CDR2 ANQGSEA. The CDR3 loop spans 11 amino acids. CDR3 amino acids: CSVYGSYEQYF. The CDR3, as DNA: TGCAGCGTTTACGGGTCCTACGAGCAGTACTTC.